This T cell receptor (beta chain) emerged from a study of T cells in Graves' hyperthyroidism and ophthalmopathy. Study findings and constraints: For ophthalmopathy, model prediction preceded onset by a median about 6 months. By a 13 V-J model, ophthalmopathy was set apart from stable hyperthyroidism.

TCR beta CDR3 region amplification was performed from RNA transcripts. First-round RT-PCR with HTBI primers amplified the TCR CDR3 region. From the multiplex PCR reads, TCRdb called clonotypes with MiXCR, one entry per CDR3 protein. Here the sample spans more than 300,000 distinct CDR3 sequences, approximately 17% being singletons. With regard to this clonotype: Its antigen is still unknown.

Diagnoses were established using clinical symptoms, serum thyroxine and TRAb, thyroid ultrasound and orbital computed tomography. With 0 bases clipped from V and 2 bases from J, the junction kept 4 bases outside the gene matches. Germline V gives CDR1 MGHRA, CDR2 YSYEKL. This CDR3 comprises 17 residues. The source is a young man with Graves' ophthalmopathy. This chain connects TRBV4-1 to TRBJ2-3; the match to TRBD2 covers 11 bases. The specimen was blood. The CDR3, as DNA: TGCGCCAGCAGCCAAGAAAGACTAGCGGGGTACACAGATACGCAGTATTTT. Its protein product is CASSQERLAGYTDTQYF.